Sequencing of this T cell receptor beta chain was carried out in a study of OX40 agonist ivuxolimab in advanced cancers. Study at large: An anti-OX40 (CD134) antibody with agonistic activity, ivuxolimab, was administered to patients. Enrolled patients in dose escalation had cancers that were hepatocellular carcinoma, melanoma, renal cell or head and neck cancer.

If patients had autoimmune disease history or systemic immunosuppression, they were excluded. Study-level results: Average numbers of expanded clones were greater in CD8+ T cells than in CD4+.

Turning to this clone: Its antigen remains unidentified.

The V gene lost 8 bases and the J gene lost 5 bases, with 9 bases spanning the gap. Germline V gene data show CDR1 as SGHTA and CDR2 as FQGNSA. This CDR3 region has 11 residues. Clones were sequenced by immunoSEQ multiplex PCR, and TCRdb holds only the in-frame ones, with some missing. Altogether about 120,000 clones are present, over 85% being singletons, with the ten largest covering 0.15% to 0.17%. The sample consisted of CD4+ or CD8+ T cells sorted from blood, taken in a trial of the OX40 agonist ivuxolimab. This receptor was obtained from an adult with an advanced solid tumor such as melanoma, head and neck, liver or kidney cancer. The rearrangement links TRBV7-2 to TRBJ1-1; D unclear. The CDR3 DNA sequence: TGTGCCAGCGCCGCGGGGACTGAAGCTTTCTTT. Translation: CASAAGTEAFF.